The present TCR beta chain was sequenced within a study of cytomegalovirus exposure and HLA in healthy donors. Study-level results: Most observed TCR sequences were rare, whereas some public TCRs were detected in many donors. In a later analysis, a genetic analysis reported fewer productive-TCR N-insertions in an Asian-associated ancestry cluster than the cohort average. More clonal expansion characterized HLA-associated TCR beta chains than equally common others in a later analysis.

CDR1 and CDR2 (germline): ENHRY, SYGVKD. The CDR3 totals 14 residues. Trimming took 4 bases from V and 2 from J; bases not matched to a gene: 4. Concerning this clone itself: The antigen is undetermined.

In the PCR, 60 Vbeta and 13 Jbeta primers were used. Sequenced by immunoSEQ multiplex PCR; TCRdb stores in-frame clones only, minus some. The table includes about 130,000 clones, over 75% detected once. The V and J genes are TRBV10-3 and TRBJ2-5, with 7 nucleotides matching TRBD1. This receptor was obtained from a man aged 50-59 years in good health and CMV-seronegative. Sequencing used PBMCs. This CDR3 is CAISVYRGQETQYF. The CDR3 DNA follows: TGTGCCATCAGTGTTTACAGGGGACAAGAGACCCAGTACTTC.